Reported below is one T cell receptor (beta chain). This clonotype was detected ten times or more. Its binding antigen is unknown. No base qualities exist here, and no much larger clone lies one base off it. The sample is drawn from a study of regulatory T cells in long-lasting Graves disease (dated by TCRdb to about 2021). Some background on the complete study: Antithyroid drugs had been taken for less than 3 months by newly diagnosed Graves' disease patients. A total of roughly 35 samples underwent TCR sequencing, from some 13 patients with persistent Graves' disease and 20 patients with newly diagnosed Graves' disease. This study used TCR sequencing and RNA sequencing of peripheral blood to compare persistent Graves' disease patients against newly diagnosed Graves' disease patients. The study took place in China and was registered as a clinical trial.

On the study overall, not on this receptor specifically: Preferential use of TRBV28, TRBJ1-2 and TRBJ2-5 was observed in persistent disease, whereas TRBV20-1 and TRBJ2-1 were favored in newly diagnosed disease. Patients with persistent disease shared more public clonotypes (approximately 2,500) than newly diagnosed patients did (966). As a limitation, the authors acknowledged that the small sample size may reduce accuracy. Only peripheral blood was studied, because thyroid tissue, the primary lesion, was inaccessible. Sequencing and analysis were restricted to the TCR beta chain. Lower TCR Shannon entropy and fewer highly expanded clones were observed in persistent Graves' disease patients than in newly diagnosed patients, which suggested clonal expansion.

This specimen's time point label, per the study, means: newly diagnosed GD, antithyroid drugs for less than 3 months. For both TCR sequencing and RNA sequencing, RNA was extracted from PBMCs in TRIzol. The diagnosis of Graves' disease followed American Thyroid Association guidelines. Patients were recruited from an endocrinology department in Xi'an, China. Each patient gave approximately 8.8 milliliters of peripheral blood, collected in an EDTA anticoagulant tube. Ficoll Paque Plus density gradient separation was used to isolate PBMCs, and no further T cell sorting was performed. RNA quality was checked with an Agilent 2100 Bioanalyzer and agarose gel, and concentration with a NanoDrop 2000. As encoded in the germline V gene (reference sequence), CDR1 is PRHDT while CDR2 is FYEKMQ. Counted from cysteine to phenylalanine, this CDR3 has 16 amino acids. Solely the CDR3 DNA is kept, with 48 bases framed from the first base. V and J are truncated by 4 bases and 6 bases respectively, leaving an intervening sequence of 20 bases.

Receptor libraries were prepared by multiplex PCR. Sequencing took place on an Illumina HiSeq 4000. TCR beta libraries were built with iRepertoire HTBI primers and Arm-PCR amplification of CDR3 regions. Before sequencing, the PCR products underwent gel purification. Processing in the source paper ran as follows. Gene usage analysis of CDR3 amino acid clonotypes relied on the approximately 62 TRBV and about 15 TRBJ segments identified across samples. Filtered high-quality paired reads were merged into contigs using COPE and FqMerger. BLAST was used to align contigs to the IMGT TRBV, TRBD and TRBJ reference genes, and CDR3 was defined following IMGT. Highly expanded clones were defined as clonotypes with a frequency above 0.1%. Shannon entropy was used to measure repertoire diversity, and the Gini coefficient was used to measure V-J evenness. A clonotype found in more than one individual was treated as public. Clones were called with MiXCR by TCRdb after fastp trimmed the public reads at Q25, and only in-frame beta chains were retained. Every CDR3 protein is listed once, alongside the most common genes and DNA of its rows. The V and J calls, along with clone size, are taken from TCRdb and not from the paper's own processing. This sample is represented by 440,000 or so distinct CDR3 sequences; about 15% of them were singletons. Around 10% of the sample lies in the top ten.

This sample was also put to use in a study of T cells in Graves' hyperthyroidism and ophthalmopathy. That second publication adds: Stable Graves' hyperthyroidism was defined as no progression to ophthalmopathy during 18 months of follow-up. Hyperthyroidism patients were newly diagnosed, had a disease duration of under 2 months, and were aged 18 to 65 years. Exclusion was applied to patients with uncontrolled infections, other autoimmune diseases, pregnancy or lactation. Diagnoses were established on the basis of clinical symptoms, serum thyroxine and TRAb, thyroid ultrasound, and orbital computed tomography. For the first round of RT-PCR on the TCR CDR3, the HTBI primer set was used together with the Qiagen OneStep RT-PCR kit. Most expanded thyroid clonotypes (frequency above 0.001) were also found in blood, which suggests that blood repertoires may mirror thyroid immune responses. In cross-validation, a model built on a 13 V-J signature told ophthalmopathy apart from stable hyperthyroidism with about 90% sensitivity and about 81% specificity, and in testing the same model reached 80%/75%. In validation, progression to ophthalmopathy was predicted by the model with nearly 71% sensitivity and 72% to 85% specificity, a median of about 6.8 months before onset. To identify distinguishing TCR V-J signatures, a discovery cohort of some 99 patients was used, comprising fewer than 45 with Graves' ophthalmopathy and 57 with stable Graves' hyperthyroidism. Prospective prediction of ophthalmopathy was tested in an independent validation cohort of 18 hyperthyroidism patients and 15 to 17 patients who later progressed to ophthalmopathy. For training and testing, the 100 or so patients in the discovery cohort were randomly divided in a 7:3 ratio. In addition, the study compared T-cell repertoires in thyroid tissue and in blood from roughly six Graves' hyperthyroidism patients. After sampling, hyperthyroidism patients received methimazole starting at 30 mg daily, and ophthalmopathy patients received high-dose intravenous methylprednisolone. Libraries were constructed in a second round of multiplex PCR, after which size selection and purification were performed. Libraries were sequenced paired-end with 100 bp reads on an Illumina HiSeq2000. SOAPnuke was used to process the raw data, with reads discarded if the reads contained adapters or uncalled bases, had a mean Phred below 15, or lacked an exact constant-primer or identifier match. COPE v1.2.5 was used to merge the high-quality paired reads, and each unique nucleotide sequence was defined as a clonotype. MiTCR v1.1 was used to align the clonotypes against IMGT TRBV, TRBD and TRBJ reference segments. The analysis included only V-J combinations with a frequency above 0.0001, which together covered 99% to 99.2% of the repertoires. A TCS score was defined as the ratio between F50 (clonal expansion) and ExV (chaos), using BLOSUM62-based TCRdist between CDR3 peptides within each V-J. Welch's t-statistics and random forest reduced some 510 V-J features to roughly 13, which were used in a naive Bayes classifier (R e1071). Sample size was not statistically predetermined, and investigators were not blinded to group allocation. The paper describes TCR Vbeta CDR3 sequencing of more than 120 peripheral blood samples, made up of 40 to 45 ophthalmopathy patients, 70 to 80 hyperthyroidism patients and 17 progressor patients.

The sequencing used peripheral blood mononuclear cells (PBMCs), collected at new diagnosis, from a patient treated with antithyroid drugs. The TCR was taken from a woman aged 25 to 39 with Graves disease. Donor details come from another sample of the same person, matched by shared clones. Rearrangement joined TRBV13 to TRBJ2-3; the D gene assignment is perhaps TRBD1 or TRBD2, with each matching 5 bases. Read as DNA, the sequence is TGTGCCAGCAGCTCCAGGGACGTCCCGAATCGTGATACGCAGTATTTT. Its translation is CASSSRDVPNRDTQYF.